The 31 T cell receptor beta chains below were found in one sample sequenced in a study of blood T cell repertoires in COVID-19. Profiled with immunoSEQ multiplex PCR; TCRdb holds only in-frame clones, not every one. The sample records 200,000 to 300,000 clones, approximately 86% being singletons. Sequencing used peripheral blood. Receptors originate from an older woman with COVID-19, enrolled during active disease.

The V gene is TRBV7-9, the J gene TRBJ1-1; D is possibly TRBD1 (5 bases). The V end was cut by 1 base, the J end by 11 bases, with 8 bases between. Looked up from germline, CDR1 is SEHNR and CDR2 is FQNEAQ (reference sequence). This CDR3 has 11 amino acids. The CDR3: CASSLDGGAFF. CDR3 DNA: TGTGCCAGCAGCTTAGATGGGGGGGCTTTCTTT.

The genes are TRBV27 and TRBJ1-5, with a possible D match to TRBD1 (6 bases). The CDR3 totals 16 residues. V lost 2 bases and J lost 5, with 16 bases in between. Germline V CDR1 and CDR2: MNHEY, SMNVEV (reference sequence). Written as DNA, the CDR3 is TGTGCCAGCAGTTTACCCCTTGGGACATGGGATCAGCCCCAGCATTTT. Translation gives CASSLPLGTWDQPQHF.

The CDR3 DNA is TGTGCCAGCAGCCCCCAGAGGGGGCGTAACGAGCAGTACTTC. Its translation is CASSPQRGRNEQYF. The rearrangement links TRBV5-4 to TRBJ2-7, with 7 nucleotides matching TRBD1. The junction had 9 bases not matched to a gene; V was cut back by 4 bases and J by 5 bases. This CDR3 spans 14 amino acids. The germline gives CDR1 SGHNT, CDR2 YYREEE (reference sequence).

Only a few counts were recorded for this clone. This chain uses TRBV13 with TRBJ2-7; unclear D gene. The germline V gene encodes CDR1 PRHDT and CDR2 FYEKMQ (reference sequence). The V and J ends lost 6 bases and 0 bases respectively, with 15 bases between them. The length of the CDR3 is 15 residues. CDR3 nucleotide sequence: TGTGCCAGCAGTACCCACAATGGCCTCTCCTACGAGCAGTACTTC. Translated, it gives CASSTHNGLSYEQYF.

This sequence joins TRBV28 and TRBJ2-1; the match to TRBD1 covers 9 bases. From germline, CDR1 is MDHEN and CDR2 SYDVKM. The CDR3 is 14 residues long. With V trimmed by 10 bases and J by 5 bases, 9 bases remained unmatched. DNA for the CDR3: TGTGCCACCCAGGGACAGGGTGGAAACAATGAGCAGTTCTTC. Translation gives CATQGQGGNNEQFF.

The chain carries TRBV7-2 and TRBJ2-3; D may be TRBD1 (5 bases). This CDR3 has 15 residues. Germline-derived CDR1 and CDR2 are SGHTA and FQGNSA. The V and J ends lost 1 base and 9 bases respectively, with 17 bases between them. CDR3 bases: TGTGCCAGCAGCTTAGGAGCGAGACAGAGCTCAACGCAGTATTTT. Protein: CASSLGARQSSTQYF.

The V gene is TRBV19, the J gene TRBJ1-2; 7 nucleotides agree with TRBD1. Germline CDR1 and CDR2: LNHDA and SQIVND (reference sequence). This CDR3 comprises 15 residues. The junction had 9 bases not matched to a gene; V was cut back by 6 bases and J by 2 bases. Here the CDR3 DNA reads TGTGCCAGTAGAGGGACAGAGGAAGAAAACTATGGCTACACCTTC. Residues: CASRGTEEENYGYTF.

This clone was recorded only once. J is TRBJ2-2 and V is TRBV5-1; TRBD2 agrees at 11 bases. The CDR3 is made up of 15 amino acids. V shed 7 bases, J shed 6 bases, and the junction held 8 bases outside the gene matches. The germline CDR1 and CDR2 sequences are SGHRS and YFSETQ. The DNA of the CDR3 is TGCGCCAGCGCACAACTAGCGGGAGCATCCGGGGAGCTGTTTTTT. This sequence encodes CASAQLAGASGELFF.

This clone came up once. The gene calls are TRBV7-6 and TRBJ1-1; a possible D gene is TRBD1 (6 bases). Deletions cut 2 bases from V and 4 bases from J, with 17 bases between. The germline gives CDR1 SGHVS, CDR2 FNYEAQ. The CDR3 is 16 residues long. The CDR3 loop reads CASSLRRNTGRTEAFF. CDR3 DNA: TGTGCCAGCAGCTTACGGCGTAATACAGGGCGCACTGAAGCTTTCTTT. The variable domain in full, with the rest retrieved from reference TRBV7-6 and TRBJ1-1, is GAGVSQSPRYKVTKRGQDVALRCDPISGHVSLYWYRQALGQGPEFLTYFNYEAQQDKSGLPNDRFSAERPEGSISTLTIQRTEQRDSAMYRCASSLRRNTGRTEAFFGQGTRLTVV.

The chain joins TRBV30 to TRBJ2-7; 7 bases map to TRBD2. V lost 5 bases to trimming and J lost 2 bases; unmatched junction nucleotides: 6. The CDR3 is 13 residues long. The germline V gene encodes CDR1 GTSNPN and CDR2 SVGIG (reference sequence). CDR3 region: CAWASGEPYEQYF. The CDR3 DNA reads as TGTGCCTGGGCCAGCGGGGAACCCTACGAGCAGTACTTC.

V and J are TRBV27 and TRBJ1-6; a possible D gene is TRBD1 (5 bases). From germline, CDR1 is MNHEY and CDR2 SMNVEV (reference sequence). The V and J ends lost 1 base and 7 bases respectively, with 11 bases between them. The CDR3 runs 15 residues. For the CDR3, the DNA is TGTGCCAGCAGTTTATACGGGGGGGTGAATTCACCCCTCCACTTT. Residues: CASSLYGGVNSPLHF.

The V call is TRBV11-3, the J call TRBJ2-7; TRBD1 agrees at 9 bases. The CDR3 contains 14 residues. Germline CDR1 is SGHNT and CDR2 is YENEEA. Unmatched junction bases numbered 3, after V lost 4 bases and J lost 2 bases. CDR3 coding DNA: TGTGCCAGCAGCTCGGGACAGGGTCCCTACGAGCAGTACTTC. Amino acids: CASSSGQGPYEQYF.

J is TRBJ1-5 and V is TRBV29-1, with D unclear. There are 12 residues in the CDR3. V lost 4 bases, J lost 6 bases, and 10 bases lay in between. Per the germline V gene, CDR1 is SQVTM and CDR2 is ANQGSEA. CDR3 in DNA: TGCAGCGTTGCGGAGCACGGTCAGCCCCAGCATTTT. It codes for CSVAEHGQPQHF.

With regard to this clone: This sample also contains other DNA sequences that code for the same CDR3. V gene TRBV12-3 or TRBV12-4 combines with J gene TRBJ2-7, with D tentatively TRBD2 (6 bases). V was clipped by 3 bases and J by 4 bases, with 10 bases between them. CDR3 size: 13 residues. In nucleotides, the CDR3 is TGTGCCAGCAGTTTGGGGGGAGTTTACGAGCAGTACTTC. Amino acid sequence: CASSLGGVYEQYF.

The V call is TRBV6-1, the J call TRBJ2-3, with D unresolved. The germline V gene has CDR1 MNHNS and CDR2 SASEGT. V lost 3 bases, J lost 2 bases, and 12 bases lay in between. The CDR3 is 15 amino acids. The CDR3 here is CASSESFAATDTQYF. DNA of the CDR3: TGTGCCAGCAGTGAGAGCTTCGCCGCCACAGATACGCAGTATTTT.

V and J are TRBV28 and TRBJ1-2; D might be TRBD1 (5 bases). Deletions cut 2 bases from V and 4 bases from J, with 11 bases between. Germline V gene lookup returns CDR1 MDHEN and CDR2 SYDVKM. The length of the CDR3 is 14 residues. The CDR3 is CASSLGGGSYGYTF. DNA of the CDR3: TGTGCCAGCAGTTTAGGGGGGGGGTCCTATGGCTACACCTTC.

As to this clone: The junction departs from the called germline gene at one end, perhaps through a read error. As DNA, the CDR3 is TGTGCCAGTAGAAGGGACTCCCGGGCGTCTTTC. Translation: CASRRDSRASF. This chain joins TRBV19 and TRBJ2-4; D is perhaps TRBD2 (6 bases). The CDR3 runs to 11 residues. Germline V gene lookup returns CDR1 LNHDA and CDR2 SQIVND (reference sequence).

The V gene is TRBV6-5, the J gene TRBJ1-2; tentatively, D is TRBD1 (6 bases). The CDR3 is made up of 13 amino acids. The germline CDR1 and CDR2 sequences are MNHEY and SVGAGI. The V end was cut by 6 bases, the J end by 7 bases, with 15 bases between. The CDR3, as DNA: TGTGCCAGCAGCAGGGGTGAGGGTGGTGGCTACACCTTC. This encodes CASSRGEGGGYTF.

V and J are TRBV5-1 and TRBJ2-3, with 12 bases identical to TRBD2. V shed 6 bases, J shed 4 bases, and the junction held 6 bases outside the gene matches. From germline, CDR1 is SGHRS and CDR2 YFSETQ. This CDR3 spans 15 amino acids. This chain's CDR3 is CASTGTSGSPDTQYF. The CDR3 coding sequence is TGCGCCAGCACCGGGACTAGCGGGTCCCCAGATACGCAGTATTTT.

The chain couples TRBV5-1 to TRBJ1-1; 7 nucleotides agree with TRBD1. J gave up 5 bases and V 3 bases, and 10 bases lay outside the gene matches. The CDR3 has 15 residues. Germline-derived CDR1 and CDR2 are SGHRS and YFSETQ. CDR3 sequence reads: CASSSKTGWGTEAFF. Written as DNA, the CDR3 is TGCGCCAGCAGCTCCAAGACAGGGTGGGGAACTGAAGCTTTCTTT.

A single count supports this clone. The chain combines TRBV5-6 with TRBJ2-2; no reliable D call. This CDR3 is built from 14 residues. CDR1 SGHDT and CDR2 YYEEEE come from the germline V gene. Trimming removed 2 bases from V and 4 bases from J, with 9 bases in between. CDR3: CASSFRSLTGELFF. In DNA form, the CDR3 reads TGTGCCAGCAGCTTTCGATCACTCACCGGGGAGCTGTTTTTT.

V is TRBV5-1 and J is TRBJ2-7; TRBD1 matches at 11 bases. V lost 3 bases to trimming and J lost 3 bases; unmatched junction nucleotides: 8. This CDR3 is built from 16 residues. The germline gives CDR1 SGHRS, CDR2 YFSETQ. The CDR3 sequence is CASSSDQGTGGYEQYF. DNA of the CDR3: TGCGCCAGCAGCTCTGACCAGGGGACAGGGGGCTACGAGCAGTACTTC.

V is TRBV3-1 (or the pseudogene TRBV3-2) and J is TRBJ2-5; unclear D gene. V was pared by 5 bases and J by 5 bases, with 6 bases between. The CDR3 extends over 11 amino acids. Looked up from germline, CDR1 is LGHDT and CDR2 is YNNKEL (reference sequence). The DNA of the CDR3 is TGTGCCAGCAGCGCTAGGGAGACCCAGTACTTC. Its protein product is CASSARETQYF.

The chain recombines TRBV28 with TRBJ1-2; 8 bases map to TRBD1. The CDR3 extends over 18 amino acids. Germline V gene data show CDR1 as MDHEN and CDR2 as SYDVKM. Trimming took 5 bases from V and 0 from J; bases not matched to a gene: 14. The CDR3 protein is CASSGRGHKGTANYGYTF. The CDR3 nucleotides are TGTGCCAGCAGTGGCAGGGGGCACAAGGGAACAGCTAACTATGGCTACACCTTC.

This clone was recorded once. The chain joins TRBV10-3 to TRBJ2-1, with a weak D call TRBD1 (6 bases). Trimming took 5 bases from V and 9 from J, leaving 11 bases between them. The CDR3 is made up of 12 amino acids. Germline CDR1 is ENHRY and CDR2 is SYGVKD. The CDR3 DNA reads TGTGCCATCAGTCGGGACACTACTGAGCAGTTCTTC. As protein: CAISRDTTEQFF.

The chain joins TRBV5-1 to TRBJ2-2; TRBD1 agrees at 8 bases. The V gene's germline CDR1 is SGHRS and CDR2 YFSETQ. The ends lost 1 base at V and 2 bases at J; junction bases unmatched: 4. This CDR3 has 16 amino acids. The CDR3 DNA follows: TGCGCCAGCAGCTTGCACAGGGGGAGAAACACCGGGGAGCTGTTTTTT. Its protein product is CASSLHRGRNTGELFF. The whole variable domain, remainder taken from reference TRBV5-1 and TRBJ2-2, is KAGVTQTPRYLIKTRGQQVTLSCSPISGHRSVSWYQQTPGQGLQFLFEYFSETQRNKGNFPGRFSGRQFSNSRSEMNVSTLELGDSALYLCASSLHRGRNTGELFFGEGSRLTVL.

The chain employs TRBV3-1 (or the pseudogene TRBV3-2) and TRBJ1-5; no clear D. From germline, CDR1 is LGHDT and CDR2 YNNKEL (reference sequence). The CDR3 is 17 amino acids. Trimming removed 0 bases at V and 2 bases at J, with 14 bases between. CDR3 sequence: CASSQEPGGIGNQPQHF. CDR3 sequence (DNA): TGTGCCAGCAGCCAAGAACCAGGTGGCATAGGCAATCAGCCCCAGCATTTT.

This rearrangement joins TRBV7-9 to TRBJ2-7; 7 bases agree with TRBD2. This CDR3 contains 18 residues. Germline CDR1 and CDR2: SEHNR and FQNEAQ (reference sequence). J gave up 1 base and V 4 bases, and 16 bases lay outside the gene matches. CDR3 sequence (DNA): TGTGCCAGCAGCTCCTTAGCGGGTGCCCGGGGTTTATCCTACGAGCAGTACTTC. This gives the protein CASSSLAGARGLSYEQYF.

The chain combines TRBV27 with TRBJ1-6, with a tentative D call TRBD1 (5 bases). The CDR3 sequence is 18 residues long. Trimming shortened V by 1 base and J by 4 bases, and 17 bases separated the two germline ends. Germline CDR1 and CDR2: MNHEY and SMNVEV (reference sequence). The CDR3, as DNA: TGTGCCAGCAGTTTATTCCGGGGGGGGTCGGCGTATAATTCACCCCTCCACTTT. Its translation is CASSLFRGGSAYNSPLHF.

The CDR3 region is CASSFGPRTDTQYF. For the CDR3, the DNA is TGTGCCAGCAGCTTTGGCCCTCGCACAGATACGCAGTATTTT. The chain is built from TRBV7-3 and TRBJ2-3, with D hard to call. The CDR3 spans 14 residues. V was trimmed by 3 bases and J by 1 base, leaving 8 bases between them. Looked up from germline, CDR1 is SGHTA and CDR2 is FQGTGA.

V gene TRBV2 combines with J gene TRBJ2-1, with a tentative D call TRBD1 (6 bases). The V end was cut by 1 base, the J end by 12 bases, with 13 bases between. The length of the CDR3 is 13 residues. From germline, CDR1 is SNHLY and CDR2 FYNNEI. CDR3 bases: TGTGCCAGCAGTGAAGAGGGGGAGATCGTGCAGTTCTTC. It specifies CASSEEGEIVQFF.